Listed here is a single T cell receptor beta chain. The antigen is not known. This entry comes from a study of CXCR3-negative and CXCR3-positive naive CD8 T cells. In the study overall: The libraries yielded about 135 million TRB reads, about 1.5 +/- 0.3 million each.

Carrying UMI labels, the TRB cDNA libraries were prepared through 5' RACE. TCRdb reanalyzed the 5' RACE reads, giving one entry per CDR3 protein sequence and no DNA. The sample has about 50,000 distinct CDR3 sequences. Study findings and constraints: More hydrophobic TRB CDR3s were found in CXCR3-positive naive cells than in CXCR3-negative naive cells. Naive cells, whether CXCR3-negative or CXCR3-positive, had similar TRBV-TRBJ usage, while memory cells differed. Naive subsets were similarly diverse, while memory CD8+ repertoires were much less diverse.

The CDR3 extends over 16 amino acids. CDR1 is DFQATT, CDR2 SNEGSKA, per germline (reference sequence). The chain has TRBV20-1 and TRBJ2-3; the D gene TCRdb calls, TRBD2, cannot be checked with no DNA. The sequence derives from a human donor in good health. Some clones in this sample may be carry-over from other donors' samples. The specimen was naive CXCR3- CD8+ T cells from blood. The subset was: CD45RO-CCR7+CD27+CD95- naive CD8+ T cells lacking CXCR3 (TNR3-). The CDR3: CSAGTSGSVGTDTQYF.